These 20 T cell receptor beta chains came from one sample sequenced in a study of blood T cell repertoires in COVID-19. Some clones are missing from TCRdb's copy, which holds only in-frame ones; the method was immunoSEQ multiplex PCR. The sample lists some 150,000 clones; roughly 86% were seen once. Material: peripheral blood. Receptors originate from an older woman with acute or convalescent COVID-19.

V and J are TRBV19 and TRBJ1-2; D ambiguous. The germline V gene has CDR1 LNHDA and CDR2 SQIVND (reference sequence). The CDR3 loop spans 15 amino acids. The V gene lost 9 bases and the J gene lost 8 bases, with 25 bases spanning the gap. CDR3 amino acids: CASQSAGGVPMGYTF. In DNA form, the CDR3 reads TGTGCCAGCCAATCGGCGGGCGGGGTTCCTATGGGCTACACCTTC.

This chain uses TRBV7-9 with TRBJ2-1; D unresolved. V lost 1 base and J 7 bases, leaving 8 bases between the germline ends. The CDR3 sequence is 13 residues long. CDR1 and CDR2 (germline): SEHNR, FQNEAQ (reference sequence). CDR3 DNA: TGTGCCAGCAGCTTAGGGGCCCCGAATGAGCAGTTCTTC. Its translation is CASSLGAPNEQFF.

This rearrangement joins TRBV10-3 to TRBJ1-4; no definite D call. The V and J ends lost 11 bases and 2 bases respectively, with 12 bases between them. This CDR3 is 13 amino acids long. Germline-derived CDR1 and CDR2 are ENHRY and SYGVKD. CDR3 bases: TGTGCCTCCGAGGCGGGGACTAATGAAAAACTGTTTTTT. Translation: CASEAGTNEKLFF.

The chain links TRBV29-1 to TRBJ1-1; D unresolved. The CDR3 runs 14 residues. V lost 6 bases, J lost 2 bases, and 16 bases lay in between. In germline, CDR1 is SQVTM, CDR2 ANQGSEA. This CDR3 is CSVAGRGGNTEAFF. The CDR3 nucleotides read TGCAGCGTCGCCGGTCGCGGAGGAAACACTGAAGCTTTCTTT.

V usage is TRBV5-1 and J usage is TRBJ2-1; possible D gene TRBD1, 5 bases. V was clipped by 5 bases and J by 0 bases, with 12 bases between them. Germline V gene data show CDR1 as SGHRS and CDR2 as YFSETQ. The CDR3 is 15 residues long. The CDR3 protein is CASRQKRGSYNEQFF. The CDR3 DNA reads as TGCGCCAGCAGGCAGAAAAGGGGCTCCTACAATGAGCAGTTCTTC.

The chain has TRBV5-1 and TRBJ2-5; perhaps TRBD2 as D (6 bases). There are 14 residues in the CDR3. V lost 3 bases and J 9 bases, leaving 18 bases between the germline ends. CDR1 and CDR2 from the germline V gene are SGHRS and YFSETQ. In nucleotides, the CDR3 is TGCGCCAGCAGCTCAGGGCTGGGGGGAATGGCCCAGTACTTC. Its protein product is CASSSGLGGMAQYF.

The rearrangement uses TRBV9 and TRBJ1-3; D perhaps matches TRBD1 (5 bases). With 3 bases removed from V and 4 bases from J, the gap between germline ends came to 14 bases. The CDR3 has 15 amino acids. Germline assignment: CDR1 SGDLS and CDR2 YYNGEE. The CDR3 loop reads CASSGGESSGNTIYF. For the CDR3, the DNA is TGTGCCAGCAGCGGGGGGGAGTCGTCCGGAAACACCATATATTTT.

J is TRBJ1-4 and V is TRBV9; perhaps TRBD1 as D (6 bases). Germline loops: CDR1 SGDLS, CDR2 YYNGEE. V was shortened by 4 bases and J by 10 bases, with 20 bases between the two germline ends. This CDR3 spans 15 amino acids. The CDR3 is CASSTGHSQIGKLFF. DNA of the CDR3: TGTGCCAGCAGCACGGGACACTCTCAAATCGGAAAACTGTTTTTT.

This chain links TRBV5-4 with TRBJ2-6; 8 nucleotides align to TRBD1. The CDR3 runs 17 residues. J gave up 2 bases and V 3 bases, and 7 bases lay outside the gene matches. Germline loops: CDR1 SGHNT, CDR2 YYREEE (reference sequence). CDR3 DNA: TGTGCCAGCAGCTCCCCTGACAGGGGCGCTGGGGCCAACGTCCTGACTTTC. Its protein product is CASSSPDRGAGANVLTF.

The chain couples TRBV6-5 to TRBJ1-4, with TRBD1 matching over 7 bases. The junction had 6 bases not matched to a gene; V was cut back by 6 bases and J by 5 bases. Germline CDR1 MNHEY, CDR2 SVGAGI. CDR3 length: 14 residues. Written as DNA, the CDR3 is TGTGCCAGCAGCCTGGGACAGATCAATGAAAAACTGTTTTTT. This gives the protein CASSLGQINEKLFF.

This chain connects TRBV11-3 to TRBJ2-2, with D perhaps TRBD2 (5 bases). The ends were cut back, 5 bases at V and 5 bases at J, with 15 bases in the middle. The CDR3 loop spans 15 amino acids. CDR1 SGHNT and CDR2 YENEEA come from the germline V gene. The CDR3 is CASSLLRGATGELFF. The CDR3 DNA reads as TGTGCCAGCAGCCTCCTCCGGGGAGCTACCGGGGAGCTGTTTTTT.

This clone showed up just once. V gene TRBV5-4 combines with J gene TRBJ2-1, with 7 bases lining up with TRBD2. Germline CDR1 and CDR2: SGHNT and YYREEE (reference sequence). The CDR3 consists of 17 residues. V was pared by 4 bases and J by 8 bases, with 18 bases of the junction left unmatched. The CDR3 region has the DNA TGTGCCAGCAGCCCGATCTCCGGCGGGGGAGTCTTCTATGAGCAGTTCTTC. Translation: CASSPISGGGVFYEQFF.

This clone was seen a few times. CDR3 coding DNA: TGTGCCAGCAGCGTCGGACTAGCGGGGTACAATGAGCAGTTCTTC. Its protein product is CASSVGLAGYNEQFF. J is TRBJ2-1 and V is TRBV9, with 12 nucleotides matching TRBD2. Germline lookup yields CDR1 SGDLS and CDR2 YYNGEE. CDR3 length equals 15 residues. V lost 2 bases, J lost 4 bases, and 1 base stayed unmatched.

The CDR3 loop is CATSDPRGGAGNQPQHF. As DNA, the CDR3 is TGTGCCACCAGTGACCCGAGGGGGGGCGCCGGCAATCAGCCCCAGCATTTT. This chain joins TRBV24-1 and TRBJ1-5; the D gene is possibly TRBD1 (6 bases). CDR1 is KGHDR and CDR2 is SFDVKD in the germline V gene. The ends were cut back, 4 bases at V and 2 bases at J, with 17 bases in the middle. This CDR3 is built from 17 residues.

CDR3 coding DNA: TGTGCCAGCAGCTTTTCCCGGGACAGGGGAATAGACTATGGCTACACCTTC. This sequence encodes CASSFSRDRGIDYGYTF. The chain has TRBV11-3 and TRBJ1-2; TRBD1 aligns across 10 bases. In germline, CDR1 is SGHNT, CDR2 YENEEA. V trimming: 3 bases; J trimming: 3 bases; junction bases outside the gene matches: 10. This CDR3 comprises 17 residues.

The rearrangement links TRBV5-1 to TRBJ2-1, with 9 bases that match TRBD2. The CDR3 has 15 residues. Looked up from germline, CDR1 is SGHRS and CDR2 is YFSETQ. Trimming at V came to 2 bases and at J to 8 bases, leaving 8 bases not matched to a gene. The CDR3 region has the DNA TGCGCCAGCAGCTTAGCGGGGGGACAAACGGATGAGCAGTTCTTC. Amino acids: CASSLAGGQTDEQFF.

The chain couples TRBV9 to TRBJ1-6; D might be TRBD1 (5 bases). The germline gives CDR1 SGDLS, CDR2 YYNGEE. The ends were cut back, 0 bases at V and 0 bases at J, with 16 bases in the middle. The CDR3 sequence is 19 residues long. The CDR3: CASSVEPSGGSSYNSPLHF. For the CDR3, the DNA is TGTGCCAGCAGCGTAGAGCCCTCGGGGGGTAGCTCCTATAATTCACCCCTCCACTTT.

The V and J genes are TRBV11-3 and TRBJ1-1, with D unresolved. The CDR3 runs to 12 residues. V lost 5 bases and J 7 bases, leaving 11 bases between the germline ends. Germline V CDR1 and CDR2: SGHNT, YENEEA. The CDR3 nucleotides are TGTGCCAGCAGCCCAACTCAAAATGAAGCTTTCTTT. It yields the protein CASSPTQNEAFF.

This clone was seen a few times. The rearrangement links TRBV6-5 to TRBJ1-5, with D perhaps TRBD1 (6 bases). CDR1 and CDR2 (germline): MNHEY, SVGAGI. Trimming pared 10 bases from V and 0 bases from J, leaving 10 bases between. The CDR3 runs to 13 residues. The CDR3 nucleotides read TGTGCCACCGAGGACAGTAGCAATCAGCCCCAGCATTTT. The encoded protein is CATEDSSNQPQHF.

CDR3 in DNA: TGTGCCAGCAGCTTGGGGGGCGGGACGAACACTGAAGCTTTCTTT. Its translation: CASSLGGGTNTEAFF. V is TRBV5-4 and J is TRBJ1-1; D is possibly TRBD1 (5 bases). This CDR3 contains 15 residues. V lost 0 bases, J lost 1 base, and 10 bases lay in between. CDR1 is SGHNT and CDR2 is YYREEE in the germline V gene (reference sequence).